These 28 T cell receptor beta chains originate from one sample sequenced in a study of identical twins. MiXCR was run by TCRdb on the 5' RACE reads, yielding one entry per CDR3 protein. The sample lists 500,000 or so distinct CDR3 sequences; approximately 15% were seen once. This sample also belongs to another study, concerning yellow fever vaccine responses in identical twins.

Sequencing was carried out using CD4+ T cells sorted from blood. These receptors came from a woman aged 18-30 years in good health.

Only a few counts were recorded for this clonotype. The rearrangement links TRBV29-1 to TRBJ2-1, with a weak D call TRBD1 (5 bases). V lost 3 bases, J lost 5 bases, and 20 bases lay in between. CDR1 is SQVTM, CDR2 ANQGSEA, per germline. The CDR3 contains 16 residues. The DNA of the CDR3 is TGCAGCGTTGACCCCCCTCTCAGGGTTGGTAACAATGAGCAGTTCTTC. Its protein product is CSVDPPLRVGNNEQFF.

This clonotype has just a few counts. This CDR3 reads CASSPKDKQYF. The CDR3 coding sequence is TGTGCCAGCTCACCGAAAGATAAGCAGTACTTC. The chain has TRBV18 and TRBJ2-7; no reliable D call. CDR1 KGHSH and CDR2 LQKENI come from the germline V gene. V was clipped by 3 bases and J by 8 bases, with 8 bases between them. This CDR3 has 11 residues.

The chain uses TRBV6-1 and TRBJ2-7; 9 bases are a match to TRBD2. After removal of 6 bases from V and 3 bases from J, the junction contained 9 bases not matched to a gene. This CDR3 spans 15 amino acids. Germline V gene data show CDR1 as MNHNS and CDR2 as SASEGT. CDR3 coding DNA: TGTGCCAGCAGCCTAGAGGGTAGCGGGGGCTACGAGCAGTACTTC. Protein sequence: CASSLEGSGGYEQYF.

This clonotype was picked up a small number of times. V gene TRBV5-1 combines with J gene TRBJ1-5, with TRBD1 matching over 10 bases. This CDR3 spans 14 amino acids. The V gene end was trimmed by 4 bases and the J gene end by 6 bases; junction bases not matched to a gene: 4. The germline V gene has CDR1 SGHRS and CDR2 YFSETQ. The CDR3 coding sequence is TGCGCCAGCAGCCTGACAGGGGGCGGTCAGCCCCAGCATTTT. Amino acid sequence: CASSLTGGGQPQHF.

The chain has TRBV5-4 and TRBJ2-5, with 10 positions matching TRBD1. V trimming: 5 bases; J trimming: 12 bases; junction bases outside the gene matches: 7. The germline V gene has CDR1 SGHNT and CDR2 YYREEE (reference sequence). The length of the CDR3 is 12 residues. CDR3 coding DNA: TGTGCCAGCAGTCAGAGGACAGGGGGGAAGTACTTC. It specifies CASSQRTGGKYF.

This sequence joins TRBV6-5 and TRBJ2-3; D not certain. V lost 2 bases to trimming and J lost 2 bases, with 11 bases between them. The CDR3 length is 15 residues. Germline CDR1 reads MNHEY; CDR2 reads SVGAGI. The CDR3 region is CASSYLGPATDTQYF. DNA of the CDR3: TGTGCCAGCAGTTACCTTGGGCCCGCCACAGATACGCAGTATTTT.

V and J are TRBV6-2 or TRBV6-3 and TRBJ1-1; maybe TRBD1 (6 bases). Trimming removed 10 bases at V and 2 bases at J, with 14 bases between. The CDR3 length is 13 residues. The germline gives CDR1 MNHEY, CDR2 SVGEGT. The CDR3 DNA reads TGTGCCACCGTTTGGGGGGGCAACACTGAAGCTTTCTTT. As protein: CATVWGGNTEAFF.

This clonotype has more than one count but fewer than ten. This sequence joins TRBV20-1 and TRBJ2-3; D unclear. Germline CDR1 reads DFQATT; CDR2 reads SNEGSKA (reference sequence). V lost 6 bases and J lost 8, with 15 bases in between. CDR3 size: 12 residues. CDR3 in amino acids: CSAHPWSTTQYF. In DNA, the CDR3 is TGCAGTGCCCACCCCTGGTCGACTACGCAGTATTTT.

This clonotype showed up just a few times. The chain recombines TRBV20-1 with TRBJ1-2, with 12 bases fitting TRBD1. The CDR3 spans 14 residues. Germline-derived CDR1 and CDR2 are DFQATT and SNEGSKA (reference sequence). The junction had 6 bases not matched to a gene; V was cut back by 4 bases and J by 6 bases. The DNA for the CDR3 is TGCAGTGCTACACGGGGACAGGGGGCAAATGGCTACACCTTC. Protein: CSATRGQGANGYTF.

In its sample, this clonotype was seen a few times. The chain carries TRBV6-1 and TRBJ2-1; perhaps TRBD2 as D (5 bases). CDR3 length: 13 residues. Germline values: CDR1 MNHNS, CDR2 SASEGT. V was clipped by 4 bases and J by 8 bases, with 12 bases between them. DNA for the CDR3: TGTGCCAGCAGTGGCACTAGGTTCCATGAGCAGTTCTTC. It codes for CASSGTRFHEQFF.

This clonotype was found a few times. This rearrangement joins TRBV5-1 to TRBJ1-2; 9 nucleotides agree with TRBD1. From germline, CDR1 is SGHRS and CDR2 YFSETQ. The J segment lost 5 bases and the V segment lost 4 bases, leaving 6 bases of the junction unmatched. This CDR3 has 14 residues. CDR3: CASSVTGGAYGYTF. The CDR3 DNA follows: TGCGCCAGCAGCGTTACAGGGGGCGCGTATGGCTACACCTTC.

A few counts support this clonotype. The chain combines TRBV7-9 with TRBJ2-7; D is undetermined. From germline, CDR1 is SEHNR and CDR2 FQNEAQ (reference sequence). This CDR3 has 10 residues. V shed 3 bases and J shed 5 bases, with 2 bases lying between them. For the CDR3, the DNA is TGTGCCAGCAGCTTCCACGAGCAGTACTTC. Its translation is CASSFHEQYF.

This clonotype was seen a few times. The genes are TRBV10-3 and TRBJ1-1; the D gene is possibly TRBD1 (6 bases). Trimming left V 10 bases short and J 1 base short, with 13 bases between. CDR1 ENHRY and CDR2 SYGVKD come from the germline V gene. The CDR3 has 13 residues. The CDR3 protein is CATRQDPNTEAFF. CDR3 sequence (DNA): TGTGCCACCCGACAGGACCCGAACACTGAAGCTTTCTTT.

Only a few counts were recorded for this clonotype. The chain recombines TRBV20-1 with TRBJ2-5, with 9 positions matching TRBD1. There are 15 residues in the CDR3. Germline-derived CDR1 and CDR2 are DFQATT and SNEGSKA (reference sequence). With 0 bases clipped from V and 5 bases from J, the junction kept 7 bases outside the gene matches. For the CDR3, the DNA is TGCAGTGCTAGAGATCTAAGGACAGGGGAGGAGACCCAGTACTTC. Its protein product is CSARDLRTGEETQYF.

The table lists this clonotype with a few counts. The chain has TRBV20-1 and TRBJ2-7; TRBD2 matches 14 bases. The CDR3 has 15 amino acids. The V gene end was trimmed by 2 bases and the J gene end by 6 bases; junction bases not matched to a gene: 6. Germline CDR1 is DFQATT and CDR2 is SNEGSKA (reference sequence). The CDR3 bases are TGCAGTGCTAGACGCTCGACTAGCGGGGGGGGCGAGCAGTACTTC. Encoded protein: CSARRSTSGGGEQYF.

There are a few counts of this clonotype. The V gene is TRBV7-2, the J gene TRBJ2-1; D is uncertain. Per the germline V gene, CDR1 is SGHTA and CDR2 is FQGNSA. The CDR3 loop spans 13 amino acids. Trimming shortened V by 3 bases and J by 8 bases, and 11 bases separated the two germline ends. CDR3 in amino acids: CASSFGSPDEQFF. CDR3 nucleotide sequence: TGTGCCAGCAGCTTTGGTTCCCCGGATGAGCAGTTCTTC.

This clonotype was recorded at least ten times. The chain is built from TRBV12-3 or TRBV12-4 and TRBJ2-7; a weak D match, TRBD1 (6 bases). Trimming pared 6 bases from V and 7 bases from J, leaving 16 bases between. There are 13 residues in the CDR3. CDR3 DNA: TGTGCCAGCAGCCGGACCGGGACATCTGAGCAGTACTTC. Amino acids: CASSRTGTSEQYF.

This clonotype was counted between two and nine times. This rearrangement joins TRBV7-8 to TRBJ2-2, with 10 bases fitting TRBD2. Germline CDR1 reads SGHVS; CDR2 reads FQNEAQ. CDR3 length equals 16 residues. With V trimmed by 1 base and J by 7 bases, 6 bases remained unmatched. The CDR3 DNA reads TGTGCCAGCAGCTTAGTGGGACTAGCGTCAGGCGGGGAGCTGTTTTTT. This codes for CASSLVGLASGGELFF.

The chain employs TRBV6-2 or TRBV6-3 and TRBJ2-1; the match to TRBD1 covers 9 bases. CDR3 length equals 13 residues. CDR1 and CDR2 (germline): MNHEY, SVGEGT. The V segment lost 6 bases and the J segment 7 bases; nucleotides outside the gene matches: 4. The CDR3 spells CASRWTGENEQFF. CDR3 nucleotides: TGTGCCAGCAGGTGGACAGGGGAAAATGAGCAGTTCTTC.

This clonotype came up a few times. J is TRBJ2-7 and V is TRBV6-5, with D tentatively TRBD1 or TRBD2 (5 bases each). CDR3 length: 15 residues. Looked up from germline, CDR1 is MNHEY and CDR2 is SVGAGI. Between the trimmed V and J ends, which lost 0 bases and 3 bases, there was a span of 12 bases. The CDR3 spells CASSYSGRDDYEQYF. For the CDR3, the DNA is TGTGCCAGCAGTTACTCGGGCAGGGACGACTACGAGCAGTACTTC.

The gene calls are TRBV2 and TRBJ2-3; unclear D gene. Germline V CDR1 and CDR2: SNHLY, FYNNEI. Trimming took 6 bases from V and 6 from J, leaving 7 bases between them. The CDR3 loop spans 11 amino acids. The CDR3 protein is CASSWPDTQYF. The CDR3 nucleotides are TGTGCCAGCAGCTGGCCGGATACGCAGTATTTT.

The genes are TRBV5-1 and TRBJ2-4, with D perhaps TRBD1 or TRBD2 (5 bases each). From germline, CDR1 is SGHRS and CDR2 YFSETQ. The CDR3 runs to 15 residues. Trimming stripped 4 bases from V and 3 bases from J, with 14 bases between. As DNA, the CDR3 is TGCGCCAGCAGCCTCGCTGGGGGAGACAAAAACATTCAGTACTTC. It is translated as CASSLAGGDKNIQYF.

This clonotype has a handful of counts. The rearrangement joins TRBV9 to TRBJ2-3; the D call may be TRBD1 or TRBD2 (5 bases each). This CDR3 spans 14 amino acids. The V gene's germline CDR1 is SGDLS and CDR2 YYNGEE. Deletions cut 3 bases from V and 10 bases from J, with 18 bases between. The CDR3: CASSAEFALGAQYF. CDR3 coding DNA: TGTGCCAGCAGCGCGGAATTCGCCCTGGGGGCGCAGTATTTT. The whole variable domain, filled in from reference TRBV9 and TRBJ2-3, reads DSGVTQTPKHLITATGQRVTLRCSPRSGDLSVYWYQQSLDQGLQFLIQYYNGEERAKGNILERFSAQQFPDLHSELNLSSLELGDSALYFCASSAEFALGAQYFGPGTRLTVL.

The chain uses TRBV19 and TRBJ2-6; the match to TRBD1 covers 8 bases. V shed 6 bases and J 1 base; nucleotides not matched to a gene: 8. Germline V gene sequence: CDR1 LNHDA, CDR2 SQIVND (reference sequence). The CDR3 loop spans 17 amino acids. CDR3 region: CASSPGQGASGANVLTF. The CDR3 nucleotides read TGTGCCAGTAGCCCGGGGCAGGGGGCTTCTGGGGCCAACGTCCTGACTTTC.

The chain employs TRBV7-2 and TRBJ2-1, with no clear D. CDR1 SGHTA and CDR2 FQGNSA come from the germline V gene. This CDR3 is 15 amino acids long. V lost 2 bases and J lost 1, with 9 bases in between. CDR3 sequence (DNA): TGTGCCAGCAGCTTACAGGCTAGGTCCTACAATGAGCAGTTCTTC. This sequence encodes CASSLQARSYNEQFF. Combining the CDR3 with reference TRBV7-2 and TRBJ2-1 gives the whole variable domain GAGVSQSPSNKVTEKGKDVELRCDPISGHTALYWYRQSLGQGLEFLIYFQGNSAPDKSGLPSDRFSAERTGGSVSTLTIQRTQQEDSAVYLCASSLQARSYNEQFFGPGTRLTVL.

In its sample, this clonotype was seen a few times. The chain links TRBV2 to TRBJ2-7; D not resolved. The CDR3 is made up of 13 amino acids. In germline, CDR1 is SNHLY, CDR2 FYNNEI. Trimming left V 6 bases short and J 2 bases short, with 11 bases between. The chain's CDR3 is CASRIVLAYEQYF. CDR3 DNA: TGTGCCAGCAGGATCGTTCTAGCCTACGAGCAGTACTTC.

This clonotype has just a few counts. The chain is built from TRBV5-4 and TRBJ2-3; no firm D call. This CDR3 is 15 amino acids long. Germline CDR1 reads SGHNT; CDR2 reads YYREEE (reference sequence). V lost 4 bases and J 2 bases, leaving 14 bases between the germline ends. CDR3 loop: CASSPKGSFTDTQYF. DNA of the CDR3: TGTGCCAGCAGCCCCAAAGGCAGCTTCACAGATACGCAGTATTTT. The full variable domain, with the rest looked up from reference TRBV5-4 and TRBJ2-3, is ETGVTQSPTHLIKTRGQQVTLRCSSQSGHNTVSWYQQALGQGPQFIFQYYREEENGRGNFPPRFSGLQFPNYSSELNVNALELDDSALYLCASSPKGSFTDTQYFGPGTRLTVL.

This rearrangement joins TRBV3-1 to TRBJ2-1; the match to TRBD2 covers 9 bases. V lost 2 bases and J lost 7; bases outside the gene matches: 9. The CDR3 extends over 16 amino acids. CDR1 is LGHDT, CDR2 YNNKEL, per germline (reference sequence). In DNA form, the CDR3 reads TGTGCCAGCAGCCAAACCGGGACTAGCAGGCAGAATGAGCAGTTCTTC. It specifies CASSQTGTSRQNEQFF.